Listed below are T cell receptor beta chains from one sample, sequenced in a study of T-cell reconstitution after alpha-beta-depleted transplantation in children. TCRdb used MiXCR to reprocess the PCR reads, holding one entry per CDR3 protein. The sample shows under 50,000 distinct CDR3 sequences, nearly 9.5% of them seen only once. The sample in question was PBMCs, mostly from graft donor cells, obtained 60 days after TCRalphabeta/CD19-depleted stem cell transplant. Source of these receptors: a male patient between 2 and 10 years old who had a stem cell transplant for chronic granulomatous disease, so the T cells may come from the graft donor. Both conserved end residues are part of each CDR3. D genes are given only for firm matches. Size values are once, few and many counts, or a class for expanded clones, and some rows have none.

TGCAGTATTTCCGGGACTAGCGGATACAATGAGCAGTTCTTC	CSISGTSGYNEQFF	TRBV20-1	TRBD2	many	TRBJ2-1
TGTGCCAGCAGCGTTGGGACAGGAAAAGATACGCAGTATTTT	CASSVGTGKDTQYF	TRBV9	TRBD1	many	TRBJ2-3
TGCAGCGTTGAGGACCCACCCAACGATGAGCAGTTCTTC	CSVEDPPNDEQFF	TRBV29-1	.	.	TRBJ2-1
TGCGCCAGCGGACCGGGACCCCTGGATGAGCAGTTCTTC	CASGPGPLDEQFF	TRBV10-1	.	many	TRBJ2-1
TGCAGTGCTAGAGATCGAAGAGGACTAGCGGGAGTTGGGGGCACAGATACGCAGTATTTT	CSARDRRGLAGVGGTDTQYF	TRBV20-1	TRBD2	many	TRBJ2-3
TGTGCCAGCAGATCCGGGACAGCGAACACCGGGGAGCTGTTTTTT	CASRSGTANTGELFF	TRBV7-2	TRBD1	many	TRBJ2-2
TGTGCCAGTAGTATGGGAGGGTACGGCCCTGAAAAACTGTTTTTT	CASSMGGYGPEKLFF	TRBV19	.	many	TRBJ1-4
TGTGCCAGCAGCCTAGAGATGGTGACCGGGGAGCTGTTTTTT	CASSLEMVTGELFF	TRBV6-1	.	.	TRBJ2-2
TGTGCCAGCAGCTTAGCGGGGGAGGTGGGTGAGCAGTTCTTC	CASSLAGEVGEQFF	TRBV7-6	.	many	TRBJ2-1
TGCAGCGTGGTCGGTACAGGGGGGGATGGCTACACCTTC	CSVVGTGGDGYTF	TRBV29-1	TRBD1	few	TRBJ1-2
TGTGCCAGCAGTGGGACCAGAGGCGGGAGGAACACTGAAGCTTTCTTT	CASSGTRGGRNTEAFF	TRBV6-1	.	few	TRBJ1-1
TGCGCCAGCAGCTTGAACCGGGGGGAACAGTACTTC	CASSLNRGEQYF	TRBV5-1	TRBD2	many	TRBJ2-7
TGTGCCAGCAGCTTAGGATCCGGGACAGGGACTTCACCCCTCCACTTT	CASSLGSGTGTSPLHF	TRBV7-9	TRBD1	many	TRBJ1-6
TGTGCCAGCAGCCTGGACAGGGCGGACAATGAGCAGTTCTTC	CASSLDRADNEQFF	TRBV7-6	TRBD1	few	TRBJ2-1
TGTGCCAGCAGCCAACGGAGTCCCCCCTACGAGCAGTACTTC	CASSQRSPPYEQYF	TRBV3-1	.	many	TRBJ2-7
TGCAGCGTGAAGGTGGGGTCTGATACGCAGTATTTT	CSVKVGSDTQYF	TRBV29-1	.	large	TRBJ2-3
TGTGCCAGCAGCAAGAACGGACGGCTGAACACCGGGGAGCTGTTTTTT	CASSKNGRLNTGELFF	TRBV7-3	.	.	TRBJ2-2
TGTGCCAGCAGCCGAGGACTAGCGGGGACCGTTGAAGAGACCCAGTACTTC	CASSRGLAGTVEETQYF	TRBV12-3/TRBV12-4	TRBD2	many	TRBJ2-5
TGCGCCAGCAGCCAGGCCGAACGACCGGGACAGGGCAAAGAGACCCAGTACTTC	CASSQAERPGQGKETQYF	TRBV4-1	TRBD1	few	TRBJ2-5
TGTGCCAGCAGCTTGGCGGGTCAGGGGCTACATGAGCAGTTCTTC	CASSLAGQGLHEQFF	TRBV5-6	.	many	TRBJ2-1
TGTGCCAGCAGGGCTCCGGGACCTTCTAATTCACCCCTCCACTTT	CASRAPGPSNSPLHF	TRBV6-5	.	.	TRBJ1-6
TGTGCCAGCTCACCTCAGGGTTTGGAGGACAATGAGCAGTTCTTC	CASSPQGLEDNEQFF	TRBV18	.	many	TRBJ2-1